This passage covers 11 T cell receptor beta chains from one sample sequenced in a study of blood T cell repertoires in COVID-19. Sequencing was performed with immunoSEQ multiplex PCR; in TCRdb, only in-frame clones are kept and a portion is missing. The repertoire has more than 200,000 clones, 84% of them found once; the top ten carry 8% to 11%. The sample taken for sequencing was peripheral blood. These receptors all stem from a woman of 80 years or more with COVID-19, enrolled during active disease.

The CDR3 reads CASSQGRGNTIYF. CDR3 DNA sequence: TGTGCCAGCTCACAGGGTCGAGGAAACACCATATATTTT. The gene calls are TRBV27 and TRBJ1-3; TRBD1 is a possible D gene (6 bases). Trimming pared 8 bases from V and 4 bases from J, leaving 12 bases between. CDR1 and CDR2 from the germline V gene are MNHEY and SMNVEV (reference sequence). The CDR3 sequence is 13 residues long.

As concerns this clone: This CDR3 is also generated by other DNA sequences in the sample. J is TRBJ1-1 and V is TRBV3-1 (or the pseudogene TRBV3-2), with no clear D. The CDR3 sequence is 14 residues long. Germline V lookup: CDR1 LGHDT, CDR2 YNNKEL (reference sequence). Trimming stripped 1 base from V and 4 bases from J, with 10 bases between. The CDR3 DNA reads as TGTGCCAGCAGCCAAGTTCTGGGAGGCACTGAAGCTTTCTTT. Its protein is CASSQVLGGTEAFF.

The chain carries TRBV15 and TRBJ1-2, with D perhaps TRBD1 (5 bases). CDR3 length equals 13 residues. V was cut by 0 bases and J by 4 bases, with 6 bases left in between. The germline gives CDR1 LNHNV, CDR2 YYDKDF (reference sequence). The chain's CDR3 is CATSREQGYGYTF. The DNA for the CDR3 is TGTGCCACCAGCAGAGAGCAGGGCTATGGCTACACCTTC. The full variable domain, with the rest looked up from reference TRBV15 and TRBJ1-2, is DAMVIQNPRYQVTQFGKPVTLSCSQTLNHNVMYWYQQKSSQAPKLLFHYYDKDFNNEADTPDNFQSRRPNTSFCFLDIRSPGLGDTAMYLCATSREQGYGYTFGSGTRLTVV.

J is TRBJ1-1 and V is TRBV5-6; tentatively, D is TRBD1 (6 bases). CDR1 SGHDT and CDR2 YYEEEE come from the germline V gene. V was trimmed by 4 bases and J by 1 base, leaving 14 bases between them. The CDR3 length is 15 residues. Here the CDR3 reads CASSLPGHRNTEAFF. CDR3 sequence (DNA): TGTGCCAGCAGCCTACCGGGACACCGGAACACTGAAGCTTTCTTT.

The chain links TRBV5-4 to TRBJ2-6; the match to TRBD1 covers 10 bases. Germline values: CDR1 SGHNT, CDR2 YYREEE (reference sequence). V lost 4 bases to trimming and J lost 0 bases; unmatched junction nucleotides: 10. The CDR3 is 19 amino acids. The CDR3 coding sequence is TGTGCCAGCAGCCCGGGGGGGACAGGGGAGAGCTCTGGGGCCAACGTCCTGACTTTC. Encoded protein: CASSPGGTGESSGANVLTF.

As to this clone: One end of the junction varies from germline; a read error may be responsible. V usage is TRBV20-1 and J usage is TRBJ1-4; 9 nucleotides line up with TRBD1. The CDR3 length is 10 residues. Per germline, CDR1 DFQATT and CDR2 SNEGSKA (reference sequence). CDR3 region: CSATIGQGYF. CDR3 DNA: TGCAGTGCTACAATAGGACAGGGGTATTTT.

Only a few counts were recorded for this clone. This sequence joins TRBV20-1 and TRBJ1-5; perhaps TRBD1 as D (5 bases). V lost 3 bases to trimming and J lost 6 bases, with 18 bases between them. Germline V lookup: CDR1 DFQATT, CDR2 SNEGSKA (reference sequence). The CDR3 is made up of 15 amino acids. CDR3 sequence (DNA): TGCAGTGCTAGTTTGGGCCAGGGATTCGGTCAGCCCCAGCATTTT. It yields the protein CSASLGQGFGQPQHF.

The chain uses TRBV27 and TRBJ1-1, with D tentatively TRBD1 (5 bases). The length of the CDR3 is 13 residues. CDR1 is MNHEY and CDR2 is SMNVEV in the germline V gene (reference sequence). Trimming cost V 6 bases and J 4 bases, with 12 bases left between them. The chain's CDR3 is CASSRDGGTEAFF. CDR3 in DNA: TGTGCCAGCAGCCGAGACGGGGGCACTGAAGCTTTCTTT.

V gene TRBV7-3 combines with J gene TRBJ2-1; TRBD1 aligns across 10 bases. CDR1 is SGHTA and CDR2 is FQGTGA in the germline V gene. The CDR3 runs 14 residues. V lost 4 bases, J lost 8 bases, and 5 bases stayed unmatched. CDR3 loop: CASSSDRGRDEQFF. CDR3 sequence (DNA): TGTGCCAGCAGCTCCGACAGGGGGCGTGATGAGCAGTTCTTC. Looking up the rest from reference TRBV7-3 and TRBJ2-1 gives the full variable domain: GAGVSQTPSNKVTEKGKYVELRCDPISGHTALYWYRQSLGQGPEFLIYFQGTGAADDSGLPNDRFFAVRPEGSVSTLKIQRTERGDSAVYLCASSSDRGRDEQFFGPGTRLTVL.

The gene calls are TRBV4-2 and TRBJ2-2; D gene unclear. V was cut by 1 base and J by 1 base, with 4 bases left in between. The CDR3 covers 14 residues. Germline CDR1 and CDR2: LGHNA and YNFKEQ. The CDR3 protein is CASSQVENTGELFF. The CDR3 DNA reads as TGTGCCAGCAGCCAAGTAGAGAACACCGGGGAGCTGTTTTTT.

This clone was counted only a few times. This sequence joins TRBV21-1 and TRBJ1-1. TRBV21-1 is recorded as a pseudogene. CDR3 length equals 11 residues. The CDR3 nucleotides read TGTGCCAGCAGCAAAAACCCACTGGTTTTCTTT. Translation gives CASSKNPLVFF.